Below, one T cell receptor beta chain is given with its context. These data originate in a study of blood T cell repertoires in COVID-19. The CDR3 covers 13 residues. Germline V CDR1 and CDR2: MNHEY, SVGAGI. Trimming at V came to 8 bases and at J to 4 bases, leaving 6 bases not matched to a gene. Profiling relied on immunoSEQ multiplex PCR, and the TCRdb table lists in-frame clones only, not all of them. Among roughly 410,000 clones listed, approximately 89% were seen once. The J gene is TRBJ1-1, the V gene TRBV6-5, with 8 positions matching TRBD1. This TCR was sampled from a woman between 55 and 75 years old with COVID-19, enrolled during active disease. Sequences were obtained from peripheral blood. The CDR3 protein is CASGTGRLTEAFF. The CDR3 coding sequence is TGTGCCAGCGGGACAGGAAGACTCACTGAAGCTTTCTTT.